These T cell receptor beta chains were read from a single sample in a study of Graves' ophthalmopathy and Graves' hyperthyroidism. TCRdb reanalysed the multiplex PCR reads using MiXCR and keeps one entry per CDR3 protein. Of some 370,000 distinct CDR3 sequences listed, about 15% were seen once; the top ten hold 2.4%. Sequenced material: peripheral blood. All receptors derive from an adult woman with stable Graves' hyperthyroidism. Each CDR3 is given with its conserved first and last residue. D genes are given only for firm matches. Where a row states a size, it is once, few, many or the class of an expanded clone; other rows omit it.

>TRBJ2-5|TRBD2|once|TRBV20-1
CSARDSGRAGETQYF
TGCAGTGCTAGAGATAGCGGGAGGGCCGGGGAGACCCAGTACTTC
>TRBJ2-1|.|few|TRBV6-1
CASRGPAAMDEQFF
TGTGCCAGCAGGGGTCCTGCGGCGATGGATGAGCAGTTCTTC
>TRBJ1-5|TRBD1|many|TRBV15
CATSRDDRGEQPQHF
TGTGCCACCAGCAGAGATGACAGGGGAGAACAGCCCCAGCATTTT
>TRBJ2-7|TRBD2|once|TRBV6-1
CACSTAGTSNGQYF
TGTGCCTGCAGTACCGCCGGGACTAGCAACGGGCAGTACTTC
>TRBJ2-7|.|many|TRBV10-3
CAISERGDNYEQYF
TGTGCCATCAGTGAAAGGGGCGATAACTACGAGCAGTACTTC
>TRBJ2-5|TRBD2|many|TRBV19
CASKSGLVAETQYF
TGTGCCAGTAAATCAGGACTAGTGGCAGAGACCCAGTACTTC
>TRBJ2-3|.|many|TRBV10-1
CASSESALDTDTQYF
TGCGCCAGCAGTGAGTCTGCGCTCGATACAGATACGCAGTATTTT
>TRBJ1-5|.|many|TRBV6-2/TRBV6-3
CASRRDNNSNQPQHF
TGTGCCAGCAGGAGGGACAACAATAGCAATCAGCCCCAGCATTTT
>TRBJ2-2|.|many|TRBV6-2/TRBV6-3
CASTRTGELFF
TGTGCCAGCACTAGGACCGGGGAGCTGTTTTTT
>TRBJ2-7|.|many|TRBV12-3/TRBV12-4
CASSPRTRYLSYEQYF
TGTGCCAGCAGTCCCAGGACACGCTACCTCTCCTACGAGCAGTACTTC
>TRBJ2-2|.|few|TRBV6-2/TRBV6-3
CASSYSPNTGELFF
TGTGCCAGCAGTTACTCGCCTAACACCGGGGAGCTGTTTTTT
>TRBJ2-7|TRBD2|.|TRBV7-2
CASSLLGTNYEQYF
TGTGCCAGCAGCTTATTAGGGACTAACTACGAGCAGTACTTC
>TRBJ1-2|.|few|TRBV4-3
CASSQGLIGGSYGYTF
TGCGCCAGCAGCCAAGGGTTGATCGGTGGCAGCTATGGCTACACCTTC
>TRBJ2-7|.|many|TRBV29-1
CSVVSGSLTYEQYF
TGCAGCGTTGTCTCGGGATCCTTGACCTACGAGCAGTACTTC
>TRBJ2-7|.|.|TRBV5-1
CASSLLSEGRSSYEQYF
TGCGCCAGCAGCTTGTTGTCGGAGGGTCGAAGCTCCTACGAGCAGTACTTC
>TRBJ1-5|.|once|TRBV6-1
CATQGDSNQPQHF
TGTGCCACCCAGGGAGATAGCAATCAGCCCCAGCATTTT
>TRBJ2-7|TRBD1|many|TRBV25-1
CASSAGQGEWYEQYF
TGTGCCAGCAGTGCGGGACAGGGGGAGTGGTACGAGCAGTACTTC
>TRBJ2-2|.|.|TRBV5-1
CASSFRPSTGELFF
TGCGCCAGCAGCTTTCGACCGAGCACCGGGGAGCTGTTTTTT
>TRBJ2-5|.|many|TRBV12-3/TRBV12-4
CASSFYRGGETQYF
TGTGCCAGCAGTTTCTACAGGGGGGGAGAGACCCAGTACTTC
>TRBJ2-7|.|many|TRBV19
CATRGGGSEQYF
TGTGCCACTAGGGGAGGTGGGAGTGAGCAGTACTTC
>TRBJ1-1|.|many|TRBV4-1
CASSQSGGPNTEAFF
TGCGCCAGCAGCCAAAGTGGAGGGCCGAACACTGAAGCTTTCTTT
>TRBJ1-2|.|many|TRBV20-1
CSAPGDGYTF
TGCAGTGCCCCGGGGGACGGCTACACCTTC
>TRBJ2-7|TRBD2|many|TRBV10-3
CAIKGLAGGLYEQYF
TGTGCCATCAAGGGACTAGCGGGAGGGCTATACGAGCAGTACTTC
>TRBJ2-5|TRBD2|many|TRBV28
CASSPEGSGRGETQYF
TGTGCCAGCAGTCCAGAGGGCAGCGGGAGAGGAGAGACCCAGTACTTC
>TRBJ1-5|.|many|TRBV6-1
CASSDGNTGIRNQPQHF
TGTGCCAGCAGTGATGGAAATACAGGGATACGCAATCAGCCCCAGCATTTT
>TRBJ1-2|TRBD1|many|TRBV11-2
CASSRGLGQGGLYGYTF
TGTGCCAGCAGCAGAGGGCTCGGACAGGGGGGATTATATGGCTACACCTTC
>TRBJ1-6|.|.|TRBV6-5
CASSFSTGGQLNSPLHF
TGTGCCAGCAGTTTTTCCACGGGCGGACAGCTTAATTCACCCCTCCACTTT
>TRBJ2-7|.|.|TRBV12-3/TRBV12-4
CASSRPADEQYF
TGTGCCAGCAGCAGACCAGCGGACGAGCAGTACTTC
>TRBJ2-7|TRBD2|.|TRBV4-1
CASSQDQTSGLLSYEQYF
TGCGCCAGCAGCCAAGATCAGACTAGCGGGTTACTCTCCTACGAGCAGTACTTC
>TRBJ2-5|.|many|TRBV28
CASVSPGARETQYF
TGTGCCAGCGTTTCTCCGGGGGCGCGCGAGACCCAGTACTTC
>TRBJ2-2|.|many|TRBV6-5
CASSHTGDRLGTGELFF
TGTGCCAGCAGTCATACTGGAGACAGGCTTGGGACCGGGGAGCTGTTTTTT
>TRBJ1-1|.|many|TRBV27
CASSLSEGNTEAFF
TGTGCCAGCAGTTTATCTGAAGGGAACACTGAAGCTTTCTTT
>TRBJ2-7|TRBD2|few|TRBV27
CASSPLADRTYEQYF
TGTGCCAGCAGTCCTCTAGCGGATAGGACCTACGAGCAGTACTTC
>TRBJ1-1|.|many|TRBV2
CASRVGPGTEAFF
TGTGCCAGCAGAGTGGGGCCCGGTACTGAAGCTTTCTTT
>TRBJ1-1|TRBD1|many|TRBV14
CASSRVGTGSNTEAFF
TGTGCCAGCAGCCGAGTGGGGACAGGCTCGAACACTGAAGCTTTCTTT
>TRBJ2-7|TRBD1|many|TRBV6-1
CASSVGTGVREQYF
TGTGCCAGCAGTGTTGGGACAGGGGTTAGGGAGCAGTACTTC
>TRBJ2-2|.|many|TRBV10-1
CASSETDFANTGELFF
TGCGCCAGCAGTGAAACCGATTTCGCGAACACCGGGGAGCTGTTTTTT
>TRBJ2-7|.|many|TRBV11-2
CASSSQGRSYEQYF
TGTGCCAGCAGTTCACAGGGCAGGTCCTACGAGCAGTACTTC
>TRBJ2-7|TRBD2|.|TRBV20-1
CSARDPRGLAGEQYF
TGCAGTGCTAGAGATCCCCGTGGACTAGCTGGAGAGCAGTACTTC
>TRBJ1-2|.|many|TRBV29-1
CSVSDGYGYTF
TGCAGCGTCTCTGACGGTTATGGCTACACCTTC
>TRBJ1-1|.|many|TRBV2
CASSEQQNTEAFF
TGTGCCAGCAGTGAACAGCAGAACACTGAAGCTTTCTTT
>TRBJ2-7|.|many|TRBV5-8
CASSPPGRVVYEQYF
TGTGCCAGCAGCCCCCCCGGCAGGGTGGTATACGAGCAGTACTTC
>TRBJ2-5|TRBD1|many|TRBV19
CASGQGARETQYF
TGTGCCAGTGGACAGGGGGCAAGAGAGACCCAGTACTTC
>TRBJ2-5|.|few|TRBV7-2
CASSLGRPF
TGTGCCAGCAGCTTAGGCAGGCCTTTC
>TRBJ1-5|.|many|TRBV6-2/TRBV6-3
CASNAGQRNQPQHF
TGTGCCAGCAACGCCGGACAGAGAAATCAGCCCCAGCATTTT
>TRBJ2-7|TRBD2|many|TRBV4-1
CASGLAGDRDEQYF
TGCGCCAGCGGACTAGCGGGAGATCGGGACGAGCAGTACTTC
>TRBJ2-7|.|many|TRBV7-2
CASSLRVLPYEQYF
TGTGCCAGCAGCTTACGGGTTTTGCCCTACGAGCAGTACTTC
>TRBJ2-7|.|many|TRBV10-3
CAISVDGGQGTTLPYEQYF
TGTGCCATCAGTGTGGATGGGGGACAAGGAACTACACTACCCTACGAGCAGTACTTC
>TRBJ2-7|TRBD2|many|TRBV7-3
CASSLNAQRGSYEQYF
TGTGCCAGCAGCCTAAATGCCCAGCGGGGCTCCTACGAGCAGTACTTC
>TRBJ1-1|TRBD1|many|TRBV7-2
CASSGWTGGGWAFF
TGTGCCAGCAGCGGCTGGACAGGGGGCGGATGGGCTTTCTTT
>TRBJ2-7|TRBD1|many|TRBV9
CASSGTGTGDFEQYF
TGTGCCAGCAGCGGTACCGGGACAGGGGACTTCGAGCAGTACTTC